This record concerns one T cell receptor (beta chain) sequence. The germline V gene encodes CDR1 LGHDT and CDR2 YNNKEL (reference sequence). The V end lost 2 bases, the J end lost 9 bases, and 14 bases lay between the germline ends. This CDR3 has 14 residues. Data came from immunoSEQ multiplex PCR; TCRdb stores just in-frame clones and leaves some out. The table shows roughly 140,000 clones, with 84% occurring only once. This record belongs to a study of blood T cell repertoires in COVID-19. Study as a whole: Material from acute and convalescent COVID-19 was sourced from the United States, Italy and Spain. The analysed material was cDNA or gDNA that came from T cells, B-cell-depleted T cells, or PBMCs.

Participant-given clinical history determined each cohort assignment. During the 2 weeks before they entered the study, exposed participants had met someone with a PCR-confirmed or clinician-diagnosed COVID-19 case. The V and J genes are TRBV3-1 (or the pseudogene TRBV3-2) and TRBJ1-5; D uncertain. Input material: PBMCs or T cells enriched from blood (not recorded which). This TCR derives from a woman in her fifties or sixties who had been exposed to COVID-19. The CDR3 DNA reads TGTGCCAGCAGCCAAAACCCCCGGGGTGGGCCCCAGCATTTT. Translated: CASSQNPRGGPQHF.